A single T cell receptor beta chain is shown here with its context. The data were obtained in a study of T cells in narcolepsy. Study-level information: Enrolled donors included narcolepsy type 1 or type 2 patients and healthy controls.

Profiling relied on immunoSEQ multiplex PCR, and the TCRdb table lists in-frame clones only, not all of them. Seen here are 25,000 to 35,000 clones, about four fifths observed once, and the top ten hold about 0.66%. Germline assignment: CDR1 LNHDA and CDR2 SQIVND (reference sequence). J was trimmed by 5 bases and V by 0 bases; bases with no gene match: 7. The CDR3 covers 17 residues. The sequencing input was memory (CD45RA-) CD4+ T cells from blood. The V gene is TRBV19, the J gene TRBJ1-5, with TRBD1 matching over 10 bases. This clonotype originated in a human donor in good health. CDR3: CASSIDLGQGRYQPQHF. DNA of the CDR3: TGTGCCAGTAGTATAGATTTGGGACAGGGGAGATATCAGCCCCAGCATTTT.